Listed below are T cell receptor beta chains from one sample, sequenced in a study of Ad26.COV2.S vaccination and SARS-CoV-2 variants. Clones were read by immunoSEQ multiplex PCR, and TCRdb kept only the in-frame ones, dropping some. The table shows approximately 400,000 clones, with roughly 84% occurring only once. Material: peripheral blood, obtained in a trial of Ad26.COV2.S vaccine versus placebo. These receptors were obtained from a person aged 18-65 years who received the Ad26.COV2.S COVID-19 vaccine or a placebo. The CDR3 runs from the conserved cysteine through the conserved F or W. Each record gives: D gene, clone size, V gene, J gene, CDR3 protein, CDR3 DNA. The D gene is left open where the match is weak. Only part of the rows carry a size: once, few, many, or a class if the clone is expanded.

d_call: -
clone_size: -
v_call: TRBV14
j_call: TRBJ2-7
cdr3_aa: CASSQGTRNEQYF
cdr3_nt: TGTGCCAGCAGCCAAGGTACGCGGAACGAGCAGTACTTC

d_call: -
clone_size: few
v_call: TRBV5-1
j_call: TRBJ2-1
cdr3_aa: CASSVPVGPYNEQFF
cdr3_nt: TGCGCCAGCAGCGTCCCCGTCGGGCCCTACAATGAGCAGTTCTTC

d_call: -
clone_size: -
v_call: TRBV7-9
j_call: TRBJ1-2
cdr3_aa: CASSLSGGYGYTF
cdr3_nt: TGTGCCAGCAGCCTCTCGGGGGGGTATGGCTACACCTTC

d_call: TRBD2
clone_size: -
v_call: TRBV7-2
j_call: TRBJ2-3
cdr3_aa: CASSLTSGRVGDTQYF
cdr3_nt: TGTGCCAGCAGCCTGACTAGCGGGAGGGTGGGAGATACGCAGTATTTT

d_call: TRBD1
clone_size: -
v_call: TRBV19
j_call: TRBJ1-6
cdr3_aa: CASSTDREDSPLHF
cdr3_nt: TGTGCCAGTAGTACCGACAGGGAGGACTCACCCCTCCACTTT

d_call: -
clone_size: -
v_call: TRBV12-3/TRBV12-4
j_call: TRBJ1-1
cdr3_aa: CASSHGGAEAFF
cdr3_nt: TGTGCCAGCAGCCACGGCGGAGCTGAAGCTTTCTTT

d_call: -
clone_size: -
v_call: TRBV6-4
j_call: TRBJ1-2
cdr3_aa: CASSGGGGYTF
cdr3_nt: TGTGCCAGCAGTGGCGGAGGAGGCTACACCTTC

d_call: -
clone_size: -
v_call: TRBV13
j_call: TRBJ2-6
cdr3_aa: CASSLQGTFGANVLTF
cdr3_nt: TGTGCCAGCAGCTTACAGGGAACTTTTGGGGCCAACGTCCTGACTTTC

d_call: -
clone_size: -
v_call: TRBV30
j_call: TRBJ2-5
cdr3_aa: CAWSGNSQETQYF
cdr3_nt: TGTGCCTGGAGCGGAAATAGCCAAGAGACCCAGTACTTC

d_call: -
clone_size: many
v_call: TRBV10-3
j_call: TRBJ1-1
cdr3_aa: CAITQGGGTEAFF
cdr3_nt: TGTGCCATCACCCAGGGAGGGGGCACTGAAGCTTTCTTT